The 27 T cell receptor beta chains below come from one sample, sequenced in a study of spatial heterogeneity in lung cancer. Noted time point: sample taken at primary tumor resection. These receptors have no known antigen. Findings of the study overall: In tumors, expanded intratumoral alpha and beta TCR counts tracked mutation counts.

TCRdb re-derived calls from the 5' RACE reads in MiXCR, one entry per CDR3 protein. The sample lists about 9,200 distinct CDR3 sequences, around 3% occurring once. Sequenced here: lung tumor tissue, sampled at surgery. These TCRs come from a male donor with early-stage non-small cell lung cancer.

This clonotype occurred many times. The rearrangement uses TRBV7-3 and TRBJ2-2; 9 bases line up with TRBD1. The CDR3 is 15 amino acids. Germline lookup yields CDR1 SGHTA and CDR2 FQGTGA. Trimming cost V 5 bases and J 5 bases; bases outside gene matches: 6. CDR3: CASSKSGTGTGELFF. The CDR3 bases are TGTGCCAGCAGCAAATCCGGGACAGGGACCGGGGAGCTGTTTTTT.

In this sample, this clonotype turned up many times. The CDR3 sequence is CASSGQGKNTGELFF. In DNA, the CDR3 is TGTGCCAGCAGCGGACAGGGGAAGAACACCGGGGAGCTGTTTTTT. The chain joins TRBV2 to TRBJ2-2; TRBD1 agrees at 9 bases. CDR3 size: 15 residues. J gave up 1 base and V 6 bases, and 3 bases lay outside the gene matches. CDR1 and CDR2 from the germline V gene are SNHLY and FYNNEI.

By share, this clonotype counts as medium-sized (0.01 to 0.1%). V and J are TRBV7-9 and TRBJ2-3; D not certain. Germline CDR1 SEHNR, CDR2 FQNEAQ (reference sequence). The CDR3 loop spans 15 amino acids. V shed 6 bases and J shed 0 bases, with 13 bases lying between them. The CDR3 coding sequence is TGTGCCAGCAGTCCTACCCCCTCTAGCACAGATACGCAGTATTTT. Protein product: CASSPTPSSTDTQYF.

In its sample, this clonotype was seen many times. The chain carries TRBV5-1 and TRBJ1-2; a possible D gene is TRBD1 (6 bases). Trimming pared 4 bases from V and 0 bases from J, leaving 19 bases between. The CDR3 is 17 amino acids. CDR1 is SGHRS, CDR2 YFSETQ, per germline. The CDR3 DNA sequence: TGCGCCAGCAGCCGAACAGTTGACAGGAGTTCTAACTATGGCTACACCTTC. Its translation is CASSRTVDRSSNYGYTF.

Note on this clonotype: This clone may be a read error of a much larger clone one base away. The CDR3 does not end in the conserved phenylalanine or tryptophan, so this is likely a read error. This chain uses TRBV6-5 with TRBJ2-1; 10 nucleotides line up with TRBD1. Germline lookup yields CDR1 MNHEY and CDR2 SVGAGI. This CDR3 spans 13 amino acids. V was pared by 7 bases and J by 9 bases, with 6 bases of the junction left unmatched. This CDR3 reads CASNHRTGGEQFV. DNA for the CDR3: TGTGCCAGCAACCATAGGACAGGGGGTGAGCAGTTCGTC.

This clonotype showed up many times. This rearrangement joins TRBV5-4 to TRBJ1-2; 8 bases agree with TRBD1. Germline loops: CDR1 SGHNT, CDR2 YYREEE (reference sequence). Trimming took 5 bases from V and 8 from J; bases not matched to a gene: 8. The CDR3 covers 13 residues. The CDR3 loop is CASSSTGERGYTF. The CDR3 DNA reads as TGTGCCAGCAGTTCGACAGGGGAAAGGGGCTACACCTTC.

By proportion, this clonotype is medium-sized (0.01 to 0.1%). The rearrangement links TRBV20-1 to TRBJ2-2; TRBD2 agrees at 12 bases. The CDR3 runs to 14 residues. V shed 6 bases, J shed 6 bases, and the junction held 5 bases outside the gene matches. The germline CDR1 and CDR2 sequences are DFQATT and SNEGSKA (reference sequence). CDR3 region: CSAVLAGGSGELFF. The CDR3 DNA reads TGCAGTGCCGTCCTAGCGGGGGGGTCCGGGGAGCTGTTTTTT.

This clonotype was counted at least ten times. The rearrangement joins TRBV3-1 to TRBJ2-2, with 7 positions matching TRBD2. The V gene end was trimmed by 4 bases and the J gene end by 4 bases; junction bases not matched to a gene: 9. In germline, CDR1 is LGHDT, CDR2 YNNKEL (reference sequence). This CDR3 comprises 16 residues. The chain's CDR3 is CASSLRRRGSTGELFF. In DNA, the CDR3 is TGTGCCAGCAGCCTCCGAAGGCGGGGGAGCACCGGGGAGCTGTTTTTT.

At least ten counts were recorded for this clonotype. CDR3 residues: CSATAGGPSGELFF. The CDR3 DNA sequence: TGCAGTGCCACCGCGGGGGGGCCTTCTGGGGAGCTGTTTTTT. The J gene is TRBJ2-2, the V gene TRBV20-1; 9 positions match TRBD2. Germline V gene lookup returns CDR1 DFQATT and CDR2 SNEGSKA (reference sequence). The V segment lost 6 bases and the J segment 8 bases; nucleotides outside the gene matches: 10. The CDR3 runs to 14 residues.

At least ten counts were recorded for this clonotype. The rearrangement joins TRBV7-9 to TRBJ2-3; TRBD2 aligns across 11 bases. J gave up 2 bases and V 1 base, and 8 bases lay outside the gene matches. Germline V lookup: CDR1 SEHNR, CDR2 FQNEAQ (reference sequence). This CDR3 is built from 18 residues. In DNA, the CDR3 is TGTGCCAGCAGCTTAGATGTAGCTAGCGGGGGGCCCACAGATACGCAGTATTTT. It yields the protein CASSLDVASGGPTDTQYF.

The sample holds many counts of this clonotype. The V and J genes are TRBV11-2 and TRBJ2-7; D uncertain. Germline values: CDR1 SGHAT, CDR2 FQNNGV. The CDR3 consists of 14 residues. The V and J ends lost 0 bases and 1 base respectively, with 7 bases between them. CDR3 nucleotides: TGTGCCAGCAGCTTAGACCGGGTTTCCTACGAGCAGTACTTC. Its protein product is CASSLDRVSYEQYF. Combining the CDR3 with reference TRBV11-2 and TRBJ2-7 gives the whole variable domain EAGVAQSPRYKIIEKRQSVAFWCNPISGHATLYWYQQILGQGPKLLIQFQNNGVVDDSQLPKDRFSAERLKGVDSTLKIQPAKLEDSAVYLCASSLDRVSYEQYFGPGTRLTVT.

The table lists this clonotype with many counts. The J gene is TRBJ2-2, the V gene TRBV9, with D hard to call. V was cut by 7 bases and J by 0 bases, with 13 bases left in between. The CDR3 length is 15 residues. Germline V CDR1 and CDR2: SGDLS, YYNGEE. CDR3 loop: CASGPPHSNTGELFF. CDR3 coding DNA: TGTGCCAGCGGACCCCCTCACTCGAACACCGGGGAGCTGTTTTTT.

This clonotype was seen many times. CDR3 DNA sequence: TGTGCCAGCAGCTTGATCCCTAGCGGGGGGTACAATGAGCAGTTCTTC. Protein: CASSLIPSGGYNEQFF. The V gene is TRBV5-6, the J gene TRBJ2-1; 11 positions match TRBD2. The germline V gene has CDR1 SGHDT and CDR2 YYEEEE. Trimming removed 1 base from V and 4 bases from J; junction bases left unmatched: 4. This CDR3 has 16 amino acids.

In this sample, this clonotype turned up many times. The J gene is TRBJ1-4, the V gene TRBV21-1. TRBV21-1 is given as a pseudogene. This CDR3 is 18 amino acids long. For the CDR3, the DNA is TGTGCCAGCAGCAAAAGGCCTCTTAGACTTTCAACTAATGAAAAACTGTTTTTT. Translated, it gives CASSKRPLRLSTNEKLFF.

This clonotype was recorded a few times. This chain uses TRBV7-2 with TRBJ2-4; D ambiguous. V lost 1 base and J 0 bases, leaving 4 bases between the germline ends. Germline V gene lookup returns CDR1 SGHTA and CDR2 FQGNSA. This CDR3 region has 14 residues. The CDR3: CASSLGLAKNIQYF. CDR3 nucleotide sequence: TGTGCCAGCAGCTTAGGACTAGCCAAAAACATTCAGTACTTC.

This clonotype was recorded many times. This chain links TRBV28 with TRBJ2-2, with TRBD2 matching 10 bases. V was pared by 9 bases and J by 1 base, with 2 bases of the junction left unmatched. This CDR3 region has 14 residues. CDR1 and CDR2 (germline): MDHEN, SYDVKM. CDR3 bases: TGTGCCAGTAGCGGGGGGTTGAACACCGGGGAGCTGTTTTTT. Residues: CASSGGLNTGELFF.

This clonotype ranks as medium-sized (0.01 to 0.1%). The chain carries TRBV12-3 or TRBV12-4 and TRBJ2-1; D unclear. The CDR3 sequence is 15 residues long. V dropped 5 bases and J dropped 1 base, with 12 bases sitting between them. The chain's CDR3 is CASSPGLGSYNEQFF. CDR3 in DNA: TGTGCCAGCAGTCCGGGCCTAGGTTCCTACAATGAGCAGTTCTTC.

The sample holds many counts of this clonotype. The V call is TRBV12-3 or TRBV12-4, the J call TRBJ2-2; TRBD1 aligns across 8 bases. The CDR3 is 15 residues long. Trimming removed 3 bases from V and 6 bases from J; junction bases left unmatched: 6. CDR3 DNA: TGTGCCAGCAGTTTGGCAGGGGGCGCCCCCGGGGAGCTGTTTTTT. This translates into CASSLAGGAPGELFF.

By share, this clonotype ranks as medium-sized. The V call is TRBV20-1, the J call TRBJ2-3, with 13 bases aligning to TRBD2. The J segment lost 7 bases and the V segment lost 3 bases, leaving 19 bases of the junction unmatched. Germline V gene sequence: CDR1 DFQATT, CDR2 SNEGSKA (reference sequence). There are 19 residues in the CDR3. CDR3 nucleotides: TGCAGTGCTAGGGACTACAGACTAGCGGGGGGCCCGAGTCCATATACGCAGTATTTT. Translating gives CSARDYRLAGGPSPYTQYF.

The sample holds many counts of this clonotype. The rearrangement uses TRBV28 and TRBJ2-7; D unresolved. This CDR3 has 13 amino acids. Per the germline V gene, CDR1 is MDHEN and CDR2 is SYDVKM. Trimming took off 4 bases at V and 3 bases at J, with 10 bases between the two ends. The CDR3 here is CASSYPPLYEQYF. DNA for the CDR3: TGTGCCAGCAGTTACCCCCCGCTCTACGAGCAGTACTTC.

This clonotype was seen a handful of times. With a much larger clone just one base away, this may be a read error. The J gene is TRBJ2-6, the V gene TRBV30; D might be TRBD1 or TRBD2, each matching 7 bases. Germline CDR1 and CDR2: GTSNPN and SVGIG (reference sequence). CDR3 size: 17 residues. As DNA, the CDR3 is TGTGCCTGGAGTGTACTACGGGGAGGGGGCGCGGCCAACATCCTGACTTTC. This sequence encodes CAWSVLRGGGAANILTF.

This clonotype was detected ten times or more. CDR3 bases: TGTGCCTGGAGCAGACAGGGAGATGGCTACACCTTC. It is translated as CAWSRQGDGYTF. The V gene is TRBV30, the J gene TRBJ1-2; TRBD1 agrees at 7 bases. The CDR3 contains 12 residues. The junction had 4 bases not matched to a gene; V was cut back by 3 bases and J by 6 bases. Germline V gene sequence: CDR1 GTSNPN, CDR2 SVGIG (reference sequence).

This clonotype has ten or more counts. This chain connects TRBV12-3 or TRBV12-4 to TRBJ2-3; 7 nucleotides align to TRBD2. The V and J ends lost 3 bases and 4 bases, in that order; junction bases with no gene match: 7. The CDR3 has 15 residues. CDR3 protein: CASSFWSGAADTQYF. The CDR3 DNA reads as TGTGCCAGCAGTTTTTGGAGCGGGGCCGCAGATACGCAGTATTTT.

This clonotype is medium-sized. Here the CDR3 reads CSARDWDNTDTQYF. The CDR3 bases are TGCAGTGCTAGAGATTGGGACAACACAGATACGCAGTATTTT. The chain joins TRBV20-1 to TRBJ2-3; TRBD1 might be the D (6 bases). V was cut by 0 bases and J by 2 bases, with 9 bases left in between. Germline CDR1 DFQATT, CDR2 SNEGSKA (reference sequence). This CDR3 is 14 amino acids long.

Ten or more counts support this clonotype. The rearrangement joins TRBV20-1 to TRBJ2-7; 9 bases align to TRBD2. The CDR3 totals 17 residues. Germline V gene lookup returns CDR1 DFQATT and CDR2 SNEGSKA (reference sequence). The V gene end was trimmed by 1 base and the J gene end by 2 bases; junction bases not matched to a gene: 12. Here the CDR3 reads CSARANFLAGKAYEQYF. The CDR3 DNA reads TGCAGTGCTAGAGCCAACTTCCTAGCGGGGAAAGCCTACGAGCAGTACTTC.

This clonotype has at least ten counts. The V gene is TRBV20-1, the J gene TRBJ2-1, with a possible D match to TRBD1 (6 bases). Trimming took off 6 bases at V and 0 bases at J, with 15 bases between the two ends. The V gene's germline CDR1 is DFQATT and CDR2 SNEGSKA (reference sequence). The CDR3 is 15 amino acids. The DNA of the CDR3 is TGCAGTGCCGAAGGGCAGGGGAGCTCCTACAATGAGCAGTTCTTC. As protein: CSAEGQGSSYNEQFF.

The table lists this clonotype with many counts. The rearrangement uses TRBV5-1 and TRBJ1-1; 7 bases are a match to TRBD1. Germline assignment: CDR1 SGHRS and CDR2 YFSETQ. V shed 4 bases, J shed 1 base, and the junction held 10 bases outside the gene matches. This CDR3 has 16 amino acids. CDR3 DNA sequence: TGCGCCAGCAGCACCCGACGACAGGGTGAGAACACTGAAGCTTTCTTT. Protein product: CASSTRRQGENTEAFF.